The subject of this entry is one TCR beta chain. The entry originates in a study of T cell responses to AZD1222 COVID-19 vaccine. Produced via immunoSEQ multiplex PCR; TCRdb's table is partial and in-frame only. The sample has 160,000 or so clones; about 88% are singletons. The ends lost 0 bases at V and 2 bases at J; junction bases unmatched: 4. CDR3 length: 16 residues. Germline CDR1 and CDR2: SGHDT and YYEEEE. The origin of this receptor is an adult who had recovered from COVID-19. Sample: peripheral blood, taken after recovery from COVID-19. This rearrangement joins TRBV5-6 to TRBJ2-7; 11 nucleotides line up with TRBD2. CDR3 loop: CASSLASTSGAYEQYF. CDR3 nucleotides: TGTGCCAGCAGCTTGGCCTCGACTAGCGGGGCCTACGAGCAGTACTTC.